This T cell receptor beta chain was identified in a study of shared clonotypes between healthy human individuals. General observations from the study: Generation probabilities of non-shared clonotypes were lower (relative to those shared by all four donors).

Germline lookup yields CDR1 SGHTA and CDR2 FQGTGA. This CDR3 is 14 amino acids long. J lost 5 bases, V lost 6 bases, and 6 bases had no gene match. Terminally differentiated effector memory CD45RA+ cells were left out of the naive CD8 fraction, which was CD45RO-negative and positively selected for CCR7. Assay runs were performed at deep level. TCRdb's table, derived via immunoSEQ multiplex PCR, lists solely in-frame clones and lacks some. The sample includes roughly 2.1 million clones, more than 85% of them seen just once. As concerns this clone: Its antigen is undetermined.

V gene TRBV7-3 combines with J gene TRBJ2-2, with TRBD2 matching over 7 bases. Sequencing input: naive CD8+ T cells from PBMCs. The clonotype originates from a man aged 18-30 years in good health. Some clones in this sample may be carry-over from other donors' samples. For the CDR3, the DNA is TGTGCCAGCAGGCCCCCGGGGGGTACCGGGGAGCTGTTTTTT. Protein sequence: CASRPPGGTGELFF.